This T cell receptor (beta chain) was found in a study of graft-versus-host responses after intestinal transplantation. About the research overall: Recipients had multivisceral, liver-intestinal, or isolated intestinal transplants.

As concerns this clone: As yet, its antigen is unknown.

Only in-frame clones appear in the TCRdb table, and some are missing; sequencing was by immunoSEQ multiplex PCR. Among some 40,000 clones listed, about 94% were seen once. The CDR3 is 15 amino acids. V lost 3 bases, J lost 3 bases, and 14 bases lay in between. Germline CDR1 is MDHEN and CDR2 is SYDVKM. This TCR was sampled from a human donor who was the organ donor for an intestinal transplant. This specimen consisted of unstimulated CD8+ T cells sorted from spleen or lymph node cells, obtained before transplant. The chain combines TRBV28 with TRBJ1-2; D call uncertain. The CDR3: CASSLGSADHYGYTF. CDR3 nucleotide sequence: TGTGCCAGCAGTTTGGGATCGGCGGACCACTATGGCTACACCTTC.